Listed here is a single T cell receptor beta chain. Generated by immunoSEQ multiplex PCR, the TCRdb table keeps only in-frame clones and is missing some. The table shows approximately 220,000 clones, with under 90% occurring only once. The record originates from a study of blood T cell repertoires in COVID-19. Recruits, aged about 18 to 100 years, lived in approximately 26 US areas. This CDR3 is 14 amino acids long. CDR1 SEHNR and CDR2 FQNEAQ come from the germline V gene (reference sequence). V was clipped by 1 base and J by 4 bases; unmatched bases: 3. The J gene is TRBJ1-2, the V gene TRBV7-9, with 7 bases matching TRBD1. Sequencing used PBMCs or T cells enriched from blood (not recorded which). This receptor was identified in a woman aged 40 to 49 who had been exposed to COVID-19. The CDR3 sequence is CASSLVSGGYGYTF. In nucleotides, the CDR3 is TGTGCCAGCAGCTTAGTGTCAGGGGGCTATGGCTACACCTTC.